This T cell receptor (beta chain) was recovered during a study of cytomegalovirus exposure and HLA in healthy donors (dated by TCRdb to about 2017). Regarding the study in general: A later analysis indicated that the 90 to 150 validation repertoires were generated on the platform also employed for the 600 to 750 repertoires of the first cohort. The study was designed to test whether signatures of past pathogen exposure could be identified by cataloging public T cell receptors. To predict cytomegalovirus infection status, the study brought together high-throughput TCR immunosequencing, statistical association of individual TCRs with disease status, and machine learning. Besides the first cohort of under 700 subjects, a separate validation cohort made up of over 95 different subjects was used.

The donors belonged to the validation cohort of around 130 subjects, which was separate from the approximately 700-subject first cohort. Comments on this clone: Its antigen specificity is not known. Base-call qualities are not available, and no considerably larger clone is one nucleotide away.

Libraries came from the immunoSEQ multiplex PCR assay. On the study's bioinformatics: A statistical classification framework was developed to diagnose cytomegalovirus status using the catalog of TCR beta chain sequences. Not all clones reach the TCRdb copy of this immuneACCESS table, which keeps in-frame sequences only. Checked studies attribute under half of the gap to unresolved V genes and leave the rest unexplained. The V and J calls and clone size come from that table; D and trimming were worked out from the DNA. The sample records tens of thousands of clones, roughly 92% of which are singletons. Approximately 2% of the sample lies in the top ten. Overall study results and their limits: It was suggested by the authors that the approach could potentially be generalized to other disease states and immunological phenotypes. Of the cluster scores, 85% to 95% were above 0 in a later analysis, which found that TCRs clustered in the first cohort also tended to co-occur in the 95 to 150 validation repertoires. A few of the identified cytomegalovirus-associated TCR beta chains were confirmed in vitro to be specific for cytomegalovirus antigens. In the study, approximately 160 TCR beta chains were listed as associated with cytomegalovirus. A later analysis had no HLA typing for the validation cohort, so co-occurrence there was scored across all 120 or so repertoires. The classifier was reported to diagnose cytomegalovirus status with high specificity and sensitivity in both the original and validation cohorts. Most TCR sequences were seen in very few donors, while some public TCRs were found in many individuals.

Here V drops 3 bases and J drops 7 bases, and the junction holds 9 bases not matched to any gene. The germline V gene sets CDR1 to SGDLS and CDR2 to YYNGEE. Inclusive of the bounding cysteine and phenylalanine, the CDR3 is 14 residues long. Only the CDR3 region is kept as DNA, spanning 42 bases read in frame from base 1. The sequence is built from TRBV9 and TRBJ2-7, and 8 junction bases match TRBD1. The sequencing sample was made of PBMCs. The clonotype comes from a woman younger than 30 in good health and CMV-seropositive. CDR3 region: CASSAGQVLEEQYF. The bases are TGTGCCAGCAGCGCGGGACAGGTCCTCGAGGAGCAGTACTTC.